A single sample is the source of the 6 T cell receptor beta chains below, sequenced in a study of glioma-infiltrating T cells. TCR alpha and beta CDR3 regions were amplified from RNA using iRepertoire nested multiplex PCR. TCRdb reprocessed the multiplex PCR reads with MiXCR, giving one entry per CDR3 protein. Of about 190,000 distinct CDR3 sequences detected, 32% appear once; the ten largest clones hold roughly a fifth. The sequencing input was glioma tissue, nonneoplastic brain tissue, or PBMCs (not recorded which). Every receptor here comes from a human donor with low-grade glioma or glioblastoma, undergoing nonglioma brain surgery, or in good health (not recorded which).

This clonotype was detected once. A much larger clonotype is one base distant, so this may be a read error. This CDR3 fails to terminate in the conserved phenylalanine or tryptophan, so it likely reflects a read error. The J gene is TRBJ1-1, the V gene TRBV10-3; the D gene is possibly TRBD1 (5 bases). CDR1 and CDR2 (germline): ENHRY, SYGVKD. The CDR3 runs to 15 residues. V gave up 0 bases and J gave up 6 bases, with 14 bases separating them. Written as DNA, the CDR3 is TGTGCCATCAGTGAGTCGCAGGGTCTTGACCCTGAAGCTTTCTCT. This codes for CAISESQGLDPEAFS.

The table lists this clonotype with many counts. The V gene is TRBV11-2, the J gene TRBJ1-2, with a tentative D call TRBD1 (5 bases). From germline, CDR1 is SGHAT and CDR2 FQNNGV. CDR3 length: 15 amino acids. The V gene lost 1 base and the J gene lost 7 bases, with 16 bases spanning the gap. The CDR3 reads CASSLAAGSRSGYTF. The CDR3 bases are TGTGCCAGCAGCTTAGCGGCAGGGAGCCGCAGTGGCTACACCTTC.

A word on this clonotype: The germline gene is not matched at one end of the junction; a read error may be the cause. This rearrangement joins TRBV28 to TRBJ1-1, with D maybe TRBD1 (6 bases). Germline lookup yields CDR1 MDHEN and CDR2 SYDVKM. The CDR3 extends over 15 amino acids. The CDR3: CASRIRGARNTEDFF. CDR3 nucleotide sequence: TGTGCCAGCAGGATACGGGGGGCGAGGAACACTGAAGATTTCTTT.

There are many counts of this clonotype. The rearrangement uses TRBV3-1 and TRBJ2-7, with D hard to call. Trimming stripped 1 base from V and 2 bases from J, with 6 bases between. This CDR3 has 13 amino acids. From germline, CDR1 is LGHDT and CDR2 YNNKEL (reference sequence). CDR3 loop: CASSQGGTYEQYF. DNA for the CDR3: TGTGCCAGCAGCCAAGGGGGAACCTACGAGCAGTACTTC.

Turning to this clonotype: A read error may explain this, as a much larger clone is one base away. This sequence joins TRBV6-5 and TRBJ2-5, with 9 bases identical to TRBD2. Germline V gene data show CDR1 as MNHEY and CDR2 as SVGAGI. The CDR3 covers 17 residues. Trimming at V came to 5 bases and at J to 0 bases, leaving 10 bases not matched to a gene. CDR3 amino acids: CASSPTSGGRYQETQYF. CDR3 in DNA: TGTGCCAGCAGTCCGACTAGCGGCGGCAGGTACCAAGAGACCCAGTACTTC.

This clonotype was counted at least ten times. V is TRBV4-2 and J is TRBJ1-6, with 7 bases lining up with TRBD1. CDR3 length: 15 residues. The V gene's germline CDR1 is LGHNA and CDR2 YNFKEQ. The junction had 8 bases not matched to a gene; V was cut back by 5 bases and J by 7 bases. The CDR3 DNA sequence: TGTGCCAGCAGCGGCGGGACAGCCCAAAATTCACCCCTCCACTTT. Translated: CASSGGTAQNSPLHF.